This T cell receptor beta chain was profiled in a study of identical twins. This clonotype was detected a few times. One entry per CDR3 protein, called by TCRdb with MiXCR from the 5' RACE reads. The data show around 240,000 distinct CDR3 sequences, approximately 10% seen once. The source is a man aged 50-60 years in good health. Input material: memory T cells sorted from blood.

The CDR3 DNA sequence: TGTGCCAGCAGCCGATCCCGCGGTGGGGCTGCTCTTCAGTACTTC. Translation gives CASSRSRGGAALQYF. The chain has TRBV7-9 and TRBJ2-5; tentatively, D is TRBD1 (5 bases). The CDR3 runs to 15 residues. In germline, CDR1 is SEHNR, CDR2 FQNEAQ (reference sequence). The V and J ends lost 5 bases and 11 bases respectively, with 24 bases between them.